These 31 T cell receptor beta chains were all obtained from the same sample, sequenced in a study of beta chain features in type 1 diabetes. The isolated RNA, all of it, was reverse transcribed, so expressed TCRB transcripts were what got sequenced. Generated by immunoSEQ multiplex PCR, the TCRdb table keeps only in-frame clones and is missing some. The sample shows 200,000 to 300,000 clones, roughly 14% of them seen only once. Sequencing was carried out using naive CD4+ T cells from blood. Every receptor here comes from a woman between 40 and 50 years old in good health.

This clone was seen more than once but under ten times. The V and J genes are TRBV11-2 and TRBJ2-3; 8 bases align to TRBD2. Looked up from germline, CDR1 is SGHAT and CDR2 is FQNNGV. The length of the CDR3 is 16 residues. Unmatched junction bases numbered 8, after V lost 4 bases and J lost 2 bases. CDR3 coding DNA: TGTGCCAGCAGCTCCGGCCAGCGGGGGTACACAGATACGCAGTATTTT. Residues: CASSSGQRGYTDTQYF.

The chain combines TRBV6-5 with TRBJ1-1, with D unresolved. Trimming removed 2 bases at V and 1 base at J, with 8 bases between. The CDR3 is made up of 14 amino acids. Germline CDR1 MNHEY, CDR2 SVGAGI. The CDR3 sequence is CASSYDTANTEAFF. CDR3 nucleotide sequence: TGTGCCAGCAGTTACGACACAGCGAACACTGAAGCTTTCTTT.

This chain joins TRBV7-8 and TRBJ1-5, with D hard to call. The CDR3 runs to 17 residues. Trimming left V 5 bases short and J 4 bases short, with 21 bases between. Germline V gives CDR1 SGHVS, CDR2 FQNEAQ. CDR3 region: CASSLYTAPARNQPQHF. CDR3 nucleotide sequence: TGTGCCAGCAGCCTCTACACGGCCCCAGCGCGGAATCAGCCCCAGCATTTT.

CDR3 DNA sequence: TGTGCCAGTAGTATGCGACTAGCGGGGGAGCAGTACTTC. It codes for CASSMRLAGEQYF. The chain is built from TRBV19 and TRBJ2-7, with 11 nucleotides matching TRBD2. With 3 bases clipped from V and 7 bases from J, the junction kept 2 bases outside the gene matches. The CDR3 sequence is 13 residues long. The germline gives CDR1 LNHDA, CDR2 SQIVND (reference sequence).

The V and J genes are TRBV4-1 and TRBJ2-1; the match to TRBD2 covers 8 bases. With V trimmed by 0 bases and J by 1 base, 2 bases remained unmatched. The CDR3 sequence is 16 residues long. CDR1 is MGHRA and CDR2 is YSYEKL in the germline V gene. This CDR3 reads CASSQDRGGSYNEQFF. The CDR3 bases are TGCGCCAGCAGCCAAGATCGCGGGGGGTCCTACAATGAGCAGTTCTTC.

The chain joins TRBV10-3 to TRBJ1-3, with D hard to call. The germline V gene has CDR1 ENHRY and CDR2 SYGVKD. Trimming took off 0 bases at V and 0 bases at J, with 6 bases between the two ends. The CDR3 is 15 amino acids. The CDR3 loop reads CAISESLNSGNTIYF. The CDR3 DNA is TGTGCCATCAGTGAGTCATTAAACTCTGGAAACACCATATATTTT.

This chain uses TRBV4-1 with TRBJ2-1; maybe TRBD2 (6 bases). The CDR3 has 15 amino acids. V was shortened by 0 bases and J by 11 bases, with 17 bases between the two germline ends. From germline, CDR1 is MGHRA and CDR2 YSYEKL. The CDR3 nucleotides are TGCGCCAGCAGCCAAGATATAGTAGCGGTGGGTAAGCAGTTCTTC. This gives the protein CASSQDIVAVGKQFF.

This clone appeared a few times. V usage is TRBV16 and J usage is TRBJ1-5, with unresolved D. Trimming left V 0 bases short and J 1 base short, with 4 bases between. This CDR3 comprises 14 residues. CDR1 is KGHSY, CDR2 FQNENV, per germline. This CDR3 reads CASSQSRSNQPQHF. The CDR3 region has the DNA TGTGCCAGCAGCCAATCACGGAGCAATCAGCCCCAGCATTTT.

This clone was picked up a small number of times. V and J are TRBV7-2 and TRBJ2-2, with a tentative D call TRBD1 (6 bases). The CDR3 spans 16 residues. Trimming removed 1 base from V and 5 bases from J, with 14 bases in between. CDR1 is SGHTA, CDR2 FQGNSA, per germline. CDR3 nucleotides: TGTGCCAGCAGCTTAGATGAGGGACACCCGACCGGGGAGCTGTTTTTT. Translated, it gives CASSLDEGHPTGELFF.

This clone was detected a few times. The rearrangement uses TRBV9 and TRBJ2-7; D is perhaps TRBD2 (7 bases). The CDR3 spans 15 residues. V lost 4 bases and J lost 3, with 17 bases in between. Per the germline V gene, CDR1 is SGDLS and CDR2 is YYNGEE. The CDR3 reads CASSPSRGGLYEQYF. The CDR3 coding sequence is TGTGCCAGCAGCCCATCCAGGGGAGGGCTCTACGAGCAGTACTTC.

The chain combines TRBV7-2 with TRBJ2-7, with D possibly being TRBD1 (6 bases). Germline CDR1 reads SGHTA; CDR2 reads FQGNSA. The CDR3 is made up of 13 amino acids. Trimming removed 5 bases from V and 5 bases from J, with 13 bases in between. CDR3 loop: CASSRWDTDEQYF. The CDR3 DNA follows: TGTGCCAGCAGCCGATGGGACACCGACGAGCAGTACTTC.

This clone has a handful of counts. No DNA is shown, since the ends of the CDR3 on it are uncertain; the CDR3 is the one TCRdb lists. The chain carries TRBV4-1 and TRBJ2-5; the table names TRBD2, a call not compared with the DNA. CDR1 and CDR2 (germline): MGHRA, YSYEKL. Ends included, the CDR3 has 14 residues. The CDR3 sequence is CASSQGFGSGSQYF.

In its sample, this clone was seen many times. The CDR3 DNA reads as TGTGCTAGTGGTTCCCCGTCCTATGAGCAGTTCTTC. Its translation: CASGSPSYEQFF. The chain is built from TRBV12-5 and TRBJ2-1, with D hard to call. In germline, CDR1 is LGHNT, CDR2 FRNRAP. Trimming stripped 4 bases from V and 8 bases from J, with 9 bases between. CDR3 length: 12 amino acids. Based on the CDR3 plus reference TRBV12-5 and TRBJ2-1, the full variable domain is DARVTQTPRHKVTEMGQEVTMRCQPILGHNTVFWYRQTMMQGLELLAYFRNRAPLDDSGMPKDRFSAEMPDATLATLKIQPSEPRDSAVYFCASGSPSYEQFFGPGTRLTVL.

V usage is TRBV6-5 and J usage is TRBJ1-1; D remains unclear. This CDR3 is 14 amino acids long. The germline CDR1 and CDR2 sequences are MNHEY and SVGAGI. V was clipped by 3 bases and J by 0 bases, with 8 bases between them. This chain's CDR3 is CASSYRTLNTEAFF. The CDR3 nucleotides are TGTGCCAGCAGTTATAGGACTTTGAACACTGAAGCTTTCTTT.

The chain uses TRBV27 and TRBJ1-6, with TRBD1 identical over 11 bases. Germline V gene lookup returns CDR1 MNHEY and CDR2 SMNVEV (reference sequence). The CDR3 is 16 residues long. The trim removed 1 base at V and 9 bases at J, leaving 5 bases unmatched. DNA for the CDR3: TGTGCCAGCAGTTTATGGACAGGGGGCGCGAGTTCACCCCTCCACTTT. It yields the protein CASSLWTGGASSPLHF.

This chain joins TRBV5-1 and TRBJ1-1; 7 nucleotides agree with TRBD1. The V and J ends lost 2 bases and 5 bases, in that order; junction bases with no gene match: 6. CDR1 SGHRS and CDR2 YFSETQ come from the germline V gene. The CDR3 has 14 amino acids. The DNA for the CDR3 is TGCGCCAGCAGCTTACTACAGGGGTGGACTGAAGCTTTCTTT. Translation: CASSLLQGWTEAFF.

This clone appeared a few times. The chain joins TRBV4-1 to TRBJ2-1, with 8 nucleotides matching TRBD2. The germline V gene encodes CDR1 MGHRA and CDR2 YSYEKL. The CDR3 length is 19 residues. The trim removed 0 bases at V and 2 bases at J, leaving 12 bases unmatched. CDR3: CASSQDPGLGKPAYNEQFF. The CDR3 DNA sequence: TGCGCCAGCAGCCAAGACCCGGGACTAGGAAAGCCCGCCTACAATGAGCAGTTCTTC.

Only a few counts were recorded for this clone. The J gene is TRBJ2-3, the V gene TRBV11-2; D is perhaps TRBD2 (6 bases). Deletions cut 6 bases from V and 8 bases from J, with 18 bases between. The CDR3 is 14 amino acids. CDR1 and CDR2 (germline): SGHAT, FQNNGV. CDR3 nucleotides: TGTGCCAGCAGGACGGGAGCAGAGTTTGTTACGCAGTATTTT. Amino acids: CASRTGAEFVTQYF.

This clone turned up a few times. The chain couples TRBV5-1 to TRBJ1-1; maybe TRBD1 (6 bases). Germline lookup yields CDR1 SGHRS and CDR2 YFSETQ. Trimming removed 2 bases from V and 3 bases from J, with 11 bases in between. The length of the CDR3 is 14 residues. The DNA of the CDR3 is TGCGCCAGCAGCTTACCGGACAGACACACTGAAGCTTTCTTT. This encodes CASSLPDRHTEAFF.

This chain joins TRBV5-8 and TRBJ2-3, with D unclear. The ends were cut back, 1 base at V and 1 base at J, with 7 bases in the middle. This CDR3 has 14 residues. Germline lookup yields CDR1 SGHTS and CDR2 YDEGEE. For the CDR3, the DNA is TGTGCCAGCAGCTTGTCGCCAGGCACAGATACGCAGTATTTT. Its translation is CASSLSPGTDTQYF.

CDR3 in DNA: TGTGCCAGTAGTGTCCGGGACAAAGAGACCCAGTACTTC. Translating gives CASSVRDKETQYF. This chain joins TRBV19 and TRBJ2-5; D perhaps matches TRBD1 (6 bases). The V end was cut by 5 bases, the J end by 3 bases, with 10 bases between. CDR3 length: 13 residues. Germline V lookup: CDR1 LNHDA, CDR2 SQIVND (reference sequence).

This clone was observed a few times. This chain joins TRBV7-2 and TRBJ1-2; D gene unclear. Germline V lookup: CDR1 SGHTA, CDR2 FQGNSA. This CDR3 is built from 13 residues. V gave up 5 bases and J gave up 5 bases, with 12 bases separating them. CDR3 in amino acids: CASSPALRYGYTF. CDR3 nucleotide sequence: TGTGCCAGCAGCCCCGCCCTTAGATATGGCTACACCTTC.

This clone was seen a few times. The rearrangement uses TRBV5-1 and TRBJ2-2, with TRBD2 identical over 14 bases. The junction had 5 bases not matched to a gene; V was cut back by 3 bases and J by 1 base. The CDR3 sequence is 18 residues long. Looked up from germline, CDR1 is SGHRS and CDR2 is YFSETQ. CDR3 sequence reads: CASSSAGTSGGNTGELFF. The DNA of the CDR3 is TGCGCCAGCAGCTCTGCGGGGACTAGCGGGGGGAACACCGGGGAGCTGTTTTTT.

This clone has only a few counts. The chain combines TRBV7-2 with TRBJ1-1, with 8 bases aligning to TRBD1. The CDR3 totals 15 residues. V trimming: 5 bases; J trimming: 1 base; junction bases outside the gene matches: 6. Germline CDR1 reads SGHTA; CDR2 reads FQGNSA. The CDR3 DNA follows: TGTGCCAGCAGCCCCCCGACAGGGGCGAACACTGAAGCTTTCTTT. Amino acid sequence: CASSPPTGANTEAFF.

The CDR3 bases are TGTGCCAGTAGTTTCCGGACGGGAGGTGAACTGTTTTTT. Its translation: CASSFRTGGELFF. V usage is TRBV19 and J usage is TRBJ1-4; D is unresolved. The CDR3 contains 13 residues. Trimming removed 5 bases at V and 12 bases at J, with 16 bases between. Germline loops: CDR1 LNHDA, CDR2 SQIVND (reference sequence).

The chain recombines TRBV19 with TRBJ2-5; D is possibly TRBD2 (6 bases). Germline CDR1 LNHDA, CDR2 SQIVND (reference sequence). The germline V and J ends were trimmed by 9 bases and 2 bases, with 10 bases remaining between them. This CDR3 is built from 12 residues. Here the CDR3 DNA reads TGTGCCAGCGGGGGTAGGCAAGAGACCCAGTACTTC. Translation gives CASGGRQETQYF. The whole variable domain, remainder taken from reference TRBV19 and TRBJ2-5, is DGGITQSPKYLFRKEGQNVTLSCEQNLNHDAMYWYRQDPGQGLRLIYYSQIVNDFQKGDIAEGYSVSREKKESFPLTVTSAQKNPTAFYLCASGGRQETQYFGPGTRLLVL.

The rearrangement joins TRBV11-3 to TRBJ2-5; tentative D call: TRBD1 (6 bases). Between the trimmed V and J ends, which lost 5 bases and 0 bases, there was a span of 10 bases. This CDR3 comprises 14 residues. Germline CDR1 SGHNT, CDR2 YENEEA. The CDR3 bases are TGTGCCAGCAGCCTTCGACAGGACCAAGAGACCCAGTACTTC. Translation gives CASSLRQDQETQYF.

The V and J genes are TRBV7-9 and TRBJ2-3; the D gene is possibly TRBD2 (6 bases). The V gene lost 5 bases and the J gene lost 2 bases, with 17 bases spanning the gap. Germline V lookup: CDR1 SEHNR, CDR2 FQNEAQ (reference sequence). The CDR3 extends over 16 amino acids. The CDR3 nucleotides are TGTGCCAGCAGCCGCCTCGGGGGAGGTCTCACAGATACGCAGTATTTT. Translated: CASSRLGGGLTDTQYF.

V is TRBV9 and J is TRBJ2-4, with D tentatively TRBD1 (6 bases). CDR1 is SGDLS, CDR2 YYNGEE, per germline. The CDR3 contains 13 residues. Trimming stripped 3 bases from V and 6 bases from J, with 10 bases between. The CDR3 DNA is TGTGCCAGCAGCGACGGCAGGGGAAACATTCAGTACTTC. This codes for CASSDGRGNIQYF.

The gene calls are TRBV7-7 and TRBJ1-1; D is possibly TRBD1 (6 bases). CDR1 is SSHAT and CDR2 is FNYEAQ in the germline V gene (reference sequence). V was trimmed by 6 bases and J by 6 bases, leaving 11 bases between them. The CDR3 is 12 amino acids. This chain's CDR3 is CASRQGRSEAFF. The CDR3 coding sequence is TGTGCCAGCAGACAGGGCAGATCTGAAGCTTTCTTT.

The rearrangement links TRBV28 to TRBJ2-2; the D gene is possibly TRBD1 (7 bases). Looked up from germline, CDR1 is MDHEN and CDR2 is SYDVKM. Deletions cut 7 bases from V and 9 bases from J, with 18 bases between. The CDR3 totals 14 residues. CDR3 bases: TGTGCCAGCACCTCGGAGGGGGCCAGGCGGGAGCTGTTTTTT. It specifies CASTSEGARRELFF.